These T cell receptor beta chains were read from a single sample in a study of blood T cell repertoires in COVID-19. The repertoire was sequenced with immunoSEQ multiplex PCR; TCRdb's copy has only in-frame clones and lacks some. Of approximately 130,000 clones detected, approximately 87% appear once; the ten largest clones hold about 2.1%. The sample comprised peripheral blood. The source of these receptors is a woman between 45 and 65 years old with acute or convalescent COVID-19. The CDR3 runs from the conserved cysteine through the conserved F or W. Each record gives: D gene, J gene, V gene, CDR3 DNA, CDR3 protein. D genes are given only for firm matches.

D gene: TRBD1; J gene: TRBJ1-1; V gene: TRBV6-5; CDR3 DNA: TGTGCCAGCAGTCCTCAACAGGGGGCCAAAGCTTTCTTT; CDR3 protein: CASSPQQGAKAFF
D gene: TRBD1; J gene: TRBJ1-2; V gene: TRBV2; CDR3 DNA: TGTGCCAGCAGTGAAAGCCAGGGGGGCTATGGCTACACCTTC; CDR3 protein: CASSESQGGYGYTF
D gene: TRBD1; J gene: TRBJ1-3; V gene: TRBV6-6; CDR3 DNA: TGTGCCAGCAGCTCCGGGATCACCGGGACAGGGGGTAGTGGTGGAAACACCATATATTTT; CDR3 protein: CASSSGITGTGGSGGNTIYF
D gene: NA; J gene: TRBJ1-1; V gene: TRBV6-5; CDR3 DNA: TGTGCCAGCAGTTACCTGCCGGGTCCAACTGAAGCTTTCTTT; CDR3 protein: CASSYLPGPTEAFF
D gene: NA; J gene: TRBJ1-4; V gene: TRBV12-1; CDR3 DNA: TGTGCCAGCAGCCGCAGGGGGCGCGGGGGTGAAAAACTGTTTTTT; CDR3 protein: CASSRRGRGGEKLFF
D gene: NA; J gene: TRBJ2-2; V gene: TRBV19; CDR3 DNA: TGTGCCAGTAGTATTAGCGTTTCGAACACCGGGGAGCTGTTTTTT; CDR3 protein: CASSISVSNTGELFF
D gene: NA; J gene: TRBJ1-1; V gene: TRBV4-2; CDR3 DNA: TGTGCCAGCAGCCAAGCTACTGCTGAAGCTTTCTTT; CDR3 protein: CASSQATAEAFF
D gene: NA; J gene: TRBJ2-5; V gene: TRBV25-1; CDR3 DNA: TGTGCCACCCTCCAAGAGACCCAGTACTTC; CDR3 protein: CATLQETQYF
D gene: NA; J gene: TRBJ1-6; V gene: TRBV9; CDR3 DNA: TGTGCCAGCAGCGTAGGAAGGGGCTCCTATAATTCACCCCTCCACTTT; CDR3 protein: CASSVGRGSYNSPLHF
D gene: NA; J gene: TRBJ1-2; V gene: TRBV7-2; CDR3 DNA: TGTGCCAGCAGCTTAGCGAACCAGGGTTATGGCTACACCTTC; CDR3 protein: CASSLANQGYGYTF
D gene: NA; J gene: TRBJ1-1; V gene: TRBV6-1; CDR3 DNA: TGTGCCAGCAGTGAAGGGGAGGGGAGAGCGGCTGAAGCTTTCTTT; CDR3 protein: CASSEGEGRAAEAFF
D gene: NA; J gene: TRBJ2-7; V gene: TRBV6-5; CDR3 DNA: TGTGCCAGCAGTCCCCGGGACGAGCAGTACTTC; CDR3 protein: CASSPRDEQYF
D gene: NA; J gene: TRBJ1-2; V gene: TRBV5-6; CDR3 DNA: TGTGCCAGCAGCTTGGGAGTCGGGGACTACTATGGCTACACCTTC; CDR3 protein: CASSLGVGDYYGYTF
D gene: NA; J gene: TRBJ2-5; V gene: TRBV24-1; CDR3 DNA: TGTGCCACCAGTACGGTAAATCCAGAGACCCAGTACTTC; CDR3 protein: CATSTVNPETQYF
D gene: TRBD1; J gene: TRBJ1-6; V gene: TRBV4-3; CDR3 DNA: TGCGCCAGCAGCCAAGACAGGGGGCTTCTTCATTCACCCCTCCACTTT; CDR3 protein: CASSQDRGLLHSPLHF
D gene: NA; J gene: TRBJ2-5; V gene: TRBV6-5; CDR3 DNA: TGTGCCAGCAGTTACTCAGGACCCAGGAGGGGAGAGACCCAGTACTTC; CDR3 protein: CASSYSGPRRGETQYF
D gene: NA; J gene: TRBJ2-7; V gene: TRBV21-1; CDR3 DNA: TGTGCCAGCAGCAAAGGAACGGCTAGCGGGACCTCCTACGAGCAGTACTTC; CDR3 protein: CASSKGTASGTSYEQYF